What follows are 11 T cell receptor beta chains derived from one specimen sequenced in a study of cytomegalovirus exposure and HLA in healthy donors. Primers included in the PCR were 60 Vbeta and 13 Jbeta primers. Sequencing used immunoSEQ multiplex PCR; TCRdb keeps in-frame clones, though not all of them. The table includes around 180,000 clones, roughly 77% detected once. What was sequenced was PBMCs. These receptors all stem from a woman in her forties or fifties in good health and CMV-seronegative.

The CDR3 region is CASSLLRDSYGYTF. The CDR3 DNA reads as TGTGCCAGCAGTTTGCTCCGGGACAGCTATGGCTACACCTTC. The V and J genes are TRBV28 and TRBJ1-2; TRBD1 agrees at 7 bases. The CDR3 extends over 14 amino acids. Per the germline V gene, CDR1 is MDHEN and CDR2 is SYDVKM. V trimming: 3 bases; J trimming: 4 bases; junction bases outside the gene matches: 5.

The CDR3: CASSRDRAQGPNQPQHF. CDR3 in DNA: TGTGCCAGCTCAAGGGACAGGGCCCAAGGACCCAATCAGCCCCAGCATTTT. This chain joins TRBV18 and TRBJ1-5, with TRBD1 identical over 9 bases. The CDR3 extends over 17 amino acids. V lost 5 bases and J lost 3; bases outside the gene matches: 11. CDR1 and CDR2 (germline): KGHSH, LQKENI.

V and J are TRBV4-1 and TRBJ1-5; D is ambiguous. Germline CDR1 reads MGHRA; CDR2 reads YSYEKL. The CDR3 covers 14 residues. Deletions cut 3 bases from V and 3 bases from J, with 9 bases between. Here the CDR3 reads CASSQGQTNQPQHF. The CDR3 DNA follows: TGCGCCAGCAGCCAGGGCCAAACCAATCAGCCCCAGCATTTT.

The rearrangement links TRBV7-9 to TRBJ1-1, with 9 bases lining up with TRBD1. The CDR3 contains 14 residues. V shed 4 bases, J shed 5 bases, and the junction held 5 bases outside the gene matches. Germline V gene data show CDR1 as SEHNR and CDR2 as FQNEAQ (reference sequence). CDR3 nucleotides: TGTGCCAGCAGCTCAGTGACAGGGGGAACTGAAGCTTTCTTT. Translated, it gives CASSSVTGGTEAFF.

The chain carries TRBV19 and TRBJ1-2; the match to TRBD1 covers 10 bases. Germline V CDR1 and CDR2: LNHDA, SQIVND (reference sequence). This CDR3 has 16 residues. V was clipped by 7 bases and J by 5 bases; unmatched bases: 13. The CDR3 spells CASTLGGDRGRYGYTF. Written as DNA, the CDR3 is TGTGCCAGTACCCTTGGCGGGGACAGGGGTAGGTATGGCTACACCTTC.

The chain uses TRBV5-8 and TRBJ2-6, with a weak D call TRBD2 (6 bases). The length of the CDR3 is 16 residues. Germline V lookup: CDR1 SGHTS, CDR2 YDEGEE. V was shortened by 4 bases and J by 2 bases, with 13 bases between the two germline ends. The CDR3 reads CASSPWGDTGANVLTF. The CDR3 nucleotides are TGTGCCAGCAGCCCCTGGGGGGATACTGGGGCCAACGTCCTGACTTTC.

This sequence joins TRBV19 and TRBJ2-6; no firm D call. Trimming left V 0 bases short and J 11 bases short, with 11 bases between. CDR1 and CDR2 (germline): LNHDA, SQIVND (reference sequence). This CDR3 contains 14 residues. The CDR3 DNA reads as TGTGCCAGTAGTATAGACCCTCGCCGGTACGTCCTGACTTTC. Translating it yields CASSIDPRRYVLTF.

The chain joins TRBV27 to TRBJ1-5; weak D call: TRBD1 (5 bases). The CDR3 sequence is 16 residues long. Germline V gene data show CDR1 as MNHEY and CDR2 as SMNVEV (reference sequence). V was clipped by 3 bases and J by 1 base, with 13 bases between them. CDR3 residues: CASSFTSAGSNQPQHF. For the CDR3, the DNA is TGTGCCAGCAGTTTTACGAGCGCAGGGAGCAATCAGCCCCAGCATTTT.

This chain links TRBV19 with TRBJ2-1; TRBD1 aligns across 7 bases. CDR1 and CDR2 from the germline V gene are LNHDA and SQIVND (reference sequence). This CDR3 has 11 amino acids. The V gene end was trimmed by 6 bases and the J gene end by 9 bases; junction bases not matched to a gene: 2. The DNA of the CDR3 is TGTGCCAGTAGCTACAGGGGTGAGCAGTTCTTC. Translation: CASSYRGEQFF. The variable domain in full, completed from reference TRBV19 and TRBJ2-1, reads DGGITQSPKYLFRKEGQNVTLSCEQNLNHDAMYWYRQDPGQGLRLIYYSQIVNDFQKGDIAEGYSVSREKKESFPLTVTSAQKNPTAFYLCASSYRGEQFFGPGTRLTVL.

In this sample, this clone turned up a few times. The chain couples TRBV4-2 to TRBJ2-2; perhaps TRBD1 as D (6 bases). CDR3 size: 14 residues. V was cut by 5 bases and J by 6 bases, with 13 bases left in between. The germline CDR1 and CDR2 sequences are LGHNA and YNFKEQ. This CDR3 is CASSDYRESGELFF. CDR3 in DNA: TGTGCCAGCAGCGATTACAGGGAATCCGGGGAGCTGTTTTTT.

This rearrangement joins TRBV7-8 to TRBJ1-3; D is unresolved. Germline CDR1 reads SGHVS; CDR2 reads FQNEAQ. With 5 bases removed from V and 0 bases from J, the gap between germline ends came to 14 bases. The CDR3 is 16 residues long. The CDR3 spells CASSPDARSSGNTIYF. Here the CDR3 DNA reads TGTGCCAGCAGCCCCGACGCTAGGAGCTCTGGAAACACCATATATTTT.